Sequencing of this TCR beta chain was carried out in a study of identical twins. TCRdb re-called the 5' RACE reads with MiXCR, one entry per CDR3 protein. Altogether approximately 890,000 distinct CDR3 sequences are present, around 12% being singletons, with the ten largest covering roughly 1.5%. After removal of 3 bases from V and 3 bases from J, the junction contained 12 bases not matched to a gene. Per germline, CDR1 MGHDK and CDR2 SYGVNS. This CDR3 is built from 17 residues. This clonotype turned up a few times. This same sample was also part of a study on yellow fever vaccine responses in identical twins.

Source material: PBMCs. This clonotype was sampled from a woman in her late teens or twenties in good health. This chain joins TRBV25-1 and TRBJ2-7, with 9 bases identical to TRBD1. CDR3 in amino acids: CASSDRDRVGWGYEQYF. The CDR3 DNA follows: TGTGCCAGCAGTGACAGGGACAGGGTCGGTTGGGGCTACGAGCAGTACTTC.